This T cell receptor (beta chain) is drawn from a study of OX40 agonist ivuxolimab in advanced cancers. Study information: The group had a mean age of about 60 years, ranged from about 23 to 85, and was just under 85% male. Study observations and caveats: On average, CD8+ T cells had more expanded clones than CD4+.

V dropped 1 base and J dropped 4 bases, with 7 bases sitting between them. Looked up from germline, CDR1 is GTSNPN and CDR2 is SVGIG (reference sequence). The CDR3 extends over 12 amino acids. About this clone itself: Antigen specificity is unknown.

Here immunoSEQ multiplex PCR was the method, and the copy in TCRdb shows in-frame clones only, minus some. The repertoire holds 13,000 or so clones, 75% to 90% seen once, with 44% in the top ten. The sample here was CD4+ or CD8+ T cells sorted from blood, taken in a trial of the OX40 agonist ivuxolimab. The TCR comes from an adult with an advanced solid tumor such as melanoma, head and neck, liver or kidney cancer. The chain links TRBV30 to TRBJ1-2; tentative D call: TRBD1 (6 bases). CDR3 DNA sequence: TGTGCCTGGAGTGAGGGGGGCTATGGCTACACCTTC. It yields the protein CAWSEGGYGYTF.